The T cell receptor (beta chain) described here comes from a study of cytomegalovirus exposure and HLA in healthy donors listed by TCRdb under 2017. Concerning the study at large: An earlier analysis of 587 of the donors reported roughly 300 Gb of sequence data and about 120 million unique TCR beta sequences obtained from roughly 170 million T cells. Around 300 gigabases of sequencing data and approximately 85 million unique TCR sequences were included in an early release covering around 650 HLA-typed donors. Of the 300 to 450 genotyped donors, roughly 76% were placed in the genetic ancestry cluster associated with self-reported Caucasian donors. The study aimed to test whether cataloging public T cell receptors could reveal signatures of past pathogen exposure. The study profiled the T cell repertoires of about 640 subjects by immunosequencing and related them to cytomegalovirus serostatus. Along with the approximately 700-subject first cohort, a separate validation cohort of more than 90 different subjects was used. High-throughput TCR immunosequencing, statistical association of individual TCRs with disease status, and machine learning were combined to predict cytomegalovirus infection status. A later analysis re-examined previously published TCR beta repertoires from more than 550 donors and added high-resolution HLA genotyping to investigate patterns of TCR occurrence. In the later analysis, no new phenotypic data were used to find candidate immune exposures; instead, reliance was placed on TCR beta sequences and their occurrence across donors. In an earlier analysis of 587 of the donors, high-throughput TCR beta sequencing was used to judge whether each TCR beta V gene segment behaved as functional or pseudogenic. Donor age, sex, ethnicity and CMV serostatus were collected together with the repertoire data. In a later genetic analysis, genome-wide SNP genotypes for about 65% of the roughly 700 donors were used, and that subset was treated as a discovery cohort. Every repertoire in the discovery cohort had been generated on one and the same sequencing platform. Class I and class II HLA loci were covered by the typing at four-digit resolution. Typing coverage varied by locus: about 620-630 donors for A, B, C, DRB1 and DQB1; roughly 520 for DQA1; more than 600 for DPA1; more than 450 for DPB1. Roughly 5 DR-DQ haplotypes were treated as single units for association and clustering because of strong linkage in the cohort. On average, roughly 240,000 unique TCR beta nucleotide sequences were sequenced per donor among a few hundred genotyped donors of the cohort, with roughly 18% of those sequences being non-productive.

Germline trimming: 9 bases from V, 2 bases from J; junction bases outside gene matches: 4. From the cysteine through the phenylalanine, the CDR3 covers 13 amino acids. Only the CDR3 region is kept as DNA, spanning 39 bases read in frame from base 1. CDR1 is given as MNHEY and CDR2 as SMNVEV, both from the germline V gene (reference sequence). The library was produced with the immunoSEQ multiplex PCR assay. A mixture of 60 forward primers for TCR Vbeta segments and 13 reverse primers for TCR Jbeta segments was used in the multiplex PCR. A multiplex PCR assay on genomic DNA amplified the CDR3 region of rearranged TCR beta genes. On the Illumina HiSeq System, the amplified TCR beta libraries were sequenced as 87-base-pair reads. Concerning the study's data processing: A later analysis tallied tens of millions of unique TCR beta chains across the 550 to 850 repertoires, and some 10 million of those chains were shared by two or more donors. Raw reads were error-corrected and collapsed into unique sequences with a nearest-neighbor algorithm that merged closely related sequences to remove PCR and sequencing errors. V, D and J gene segments were assigned by aligning CDR3 sequences to IMGT reference sequences. For a sequence to be retained, a match of at least six nucleotides was required to both a V gene segment and a J gene segment. A rearrangement counted as productive if the CDR3 had no stop codons and remained in frame with V and J, and every other rearrangement counted as non-productive. Following IMGT convention, CDR3 was defined as the stretch from the second conserved V-encoded cysteine to the conserved J-encoded phenylalanine. In an earlier analysis of approximately 590 of the donors, sequences lacking an unambiguous match to a single V gene segment were excluded. An earlier analysis of 500 to 700 of the donors classified V segments as functional when productive rearrangements were above 56.7% and as segregating when the standard deviation between donors was above 5%. To diagnose cytomegalovirus status from the catalog of TCR beta chain sequences, a statistical classification framework was built. In a later analysis, V and J genes were assigned by comparing TCR nucleotide sequences against IMGT/GENE-DB human TR gene sequences. A later analysis assigned CDR3 sequences and most-parsimonious VDJ recombination scenarios with the TCRdist pipeline. A later analysis defined each TCR beta chain by its CDR3 amino acid sequence plus V-gene family, and excluded reads lacking a unique V-gene family. To address suspected cross-contamination and a sequencing artifact, a later analysis removed 550 to 750 highly shared, low-generation-probability nucleotide sequences. For each public chain, a later analysis derived a clonal expansion index from normalized ranks of inferred template counts within each repertoire. In a later analysis, generation probabilities were computed with a VDJ recombination model fitted to out-of-frame rearrangements, and the resulting probabilities were checked against IGoR. Hypergeometric tests were used in a later analysis to score TCR-TCR, TCR-HLA and TCR-CMV co-occurrence, with a repertoire-size bias correction applied to the TCR pairs. In a later analysis, false discovery rates were estimated by permuting HLA or CMV assignments 20 times. A later analysis grouped co-occurring TCRs with DBSCAN, adding TCRdist sequence similarity when clustering within HLA-allele-positive subsets. Repertoires with fewer than 30,000 or more than 120,000 public chains were left out of co-occurrence clustering, as were five repertoires with anomalous nucleotide sharing. In its TCRdb copy, this immuneACCESS table keeps in-frame sequences only and misses some clones. Where compared with another copy, unresolved V genes explain less than half of these, and the others have no known cause. V, J and clone size reflect that table, while D and trimming were determined from the DNA. The sample contains roughly 160,000 clones, 75% of them found a single time. The ten largest clones take up about 7.7% of the sample.

Here is what the overall study found, with its caveats: The earlier analysis of a few hundred of the donors excluded 15 to 20 rarely observed V segments, including chromosome 9 orphons, because counts were too low. Correlated functional status among segregating V segments might reflect linkage disequilibrium, but an unknown experimental factor could not be ruled out. Presence/absence analyses assumed roughly uniform sequencing depth across donors, an assumption that may not hold. A total of some 180 TCR beta chains were listed by the study as associated with cytomegalovirus. According to the authors, the approach could potentially be generalized to other disease states and immunological phenotypes. In a later analysis, the rate of TCR association differed among HLA loci, with DRB1 alleles having the most associated TCRs and HLA-C alleles having the fewest. In vitro tests confirmed that a few of the cytomegalovirus-associated TCR beta chains recognize cytomegalovirus antigens. An earlier analysis of some 590 of the donors showed that most TCR beta V segments appeared in productive rearrangements either about 90% or about 30% of the time, which broadly matched IMGT annotations. Because HLA typing was missing for some donors at each locus, association tests included only the typed subset. An association between a missense DCLRE1C variant and V-gene and J-gene trimming of TCR beta chains was found in a later genetic analysis and replicated in an independent cohort. Most TCR sequences were observed very rarely across donors, whereas some public TCRs were present in many individuals. In a later analysis, most CMV-associated TCR beta chains were found to appear HLA-restricted, with HLA associations seemingly driven largely by CMV exposure. Strong co-occurrence of HLA alleles, especially DR and DQ, made assigning TCR associations to individual alleles difficult. A later analysis reported that several top co-occurrence clusters appeared linked to parvovirus B19, influenza, CMV and Epstein-Barr virus. Some IMGT-functional V segments, including TRBV6-2 and TRBV6-3, could not be told apart with the 87-base-pair reads, so those segments were excluded. For the cohort, immune exposure information was limited to CMV serostatus. A further reported finding was that TCR beta sequences accurately predicted the HLA-A and HLA-B alleles for most subjects in the first cohort. This cohort had only TCR beta chains sequenced, and the lack of alpha or paired-chain data limited which features could be detected. The classifier was reported to diagnose cytomegalovirus status with high specificity and sensitivity in both the original and validation cohorts. Specific HLA alleles were associated with more than 15,000 TCR beta sequences at a false discovery rate of 0.05 in a later analysis. The sequencing pipeline was judged likely to have produced a cluster of highly shared sequence variants as a technical artifact. Compared with equally common non-associated chains, HLA-associated TCR beta chains in a later analysis were more clonally expanded and had lower generation probabilities. In a later genetic analysis, fewer N-insertions in productive TCRs were reported among donors in an Asian-associated ancestry cluster than the roughly 640-donor mean.

This clone has a handful of counts. No antigen is known for it. Per-base qualities were not stored, and no clone one base away is much larger. In total, 666 healthy bone marrow donors made up the cohort. Cohort members were all nominally healthy when sampled, although unrecorded immune exposures were likely present. The donor tested CMV seropositive, placing the donor among the 289 seropositive members of the cohort. Every donor gave a peripheral blood sample, and the peripheral blood mononuclear cells from that sample were used for TCR beta sequencing. The Qiagen DNeasy Blood Extraction Kit was used to extract genomic DNA from the blood cell samples.

This TCR was sampled from a woman between 40 and 55 years old in good health and CMV-seropositive. The chain uses TRBV27 and TRBJ1-5, with TRBD1 identical over 7 junction bases. The sequenced sample was PBMCs. In nucleotides, the sequence is TGTGCCAGTGCCGGACAGGGCAATCAGCCCCAGCATTTT. It translates to CASAGQGNQPQHF.